The clone carrying this T cell receptor (beta chain) has at least ten counts. Its antigen is as yet unknown. As for the cDNA, it was generated by 5'RACE with 10-nucleotide random UMIs. In TCRdb, the 5' RACE reads were re-called with MiXCR into one record per CDR3 protein. The sample carries about 19,000 distinct CDR3 sequences, roughly 2.6% recorded once. The data derive from a study of neurological immune-mediated disorders. The study, taken as a whole, reports: Healthy controls had more TCR clonal expansion than multiple sclerosis, which showed the least, whereas HTLV-1-associated myelopathy showed the most.

This CDR3 has 11 amino acids. The V end was cut by 10 bases, the J end by 10 bases, with 16 bases between. Germline-derived CDR1 and CDR2 are SNHLY and FYNNEI. Sequenced input: PBMCs. This TCR was recovered from a woman between 18 and 29 years old with multiple sclerosis. The chain couples TRBV2 to TRBJ1-1, with D tentatively TRBD1 (6 bases). The chain's CDR3 is CAIHRDRGAFF. CDR3 in DNA: TGTGCCATACACAGGGATCGTGGAGCTTTCTTT.